A selection of T cell receptor beta chains follows, all from one sample in a study of T-cell memory formation after mild COVID-19. TCRdb ran MiXCR on the 5' RACE reads and lists one entry per CDR3 protein. Here the sample spans about 290,000 distinct CDR3 sequences, over 15% being singletons. Sequencing input: PBMCs or a T cell subset sorted from them (not recorded which). The receptors derive from a man between 18 and 29 years old who had mild COVID-19 (a few samples of this study predate the infection). Cell type and time point are not known. CDR3s include the opening cysteine and the closing phenylalanine or tryptophan. A D gene is named only where the DNA matches it firmly. Size is stated for part of the rows, as once, few or many counts, or as a class when the clone is expanded.

CDR3nt: TGTGCCAGCAGACCCAAAACGCAACGGGGACGGACTGAAGCTTTCTTT
CDR3aa: CASRPKTQRGRTEAFF
j_gene: TRBJ1-1
d_gene: -
abundance: -
v_gene: TRBV7-9

CDR3nt: TGCAGCGTTGCGCGTGCCCGGGACAGCTGGAACACCGGGGAGCTGTTTTTT
CDR3aa: CSVARARDSWNTGELFF
j_gene: TRBJ2-2
d_gene: TRBD1
abundance: -
v_gene: TRBV29-1

CDR3nt: TGTGCCAGCAGTGAATGGGCGTTTGGCAACGAAAAACTGTTTTTT
CDR3aa: CASSEWAFGNEKLFF
j_gene: TRBJ1-4
d_gene: -
abundance: -
v_gene: TRBV2

CDR3nt: TGTGCCAGCAGCTTAGCCCCAGGGGACGAGCAGTACTTC
CDR3aa: CASSLAPGDEQYF
j_gene: TRBJ2-7
d_gene: -
abundance: few
v_gene: TRBV11-2

CDR3nt: TGCAGTGCAACTACAGGGATCGGTCAGCCCCAGCATTTT
CDR3aa: CSATTGIGQPQHF
j_gene: TRBJ1-5
d_gene: -
abundance: many
v_gene: TRBV20-1

CDR3nt: TGTGCCAGCAGTACACAGGGTGACCAGCCCCAGCATTTT
CDR3aa: CASSTQGDQPQHF
j_gene: TRBJ1-5
d_gene: -
abundance: -
v_gene: TRBV7-2

CDR3nt: TGTGCCAGCAGTTTCTCAGGGGGGGCTGGGGATACGCAGTATTTT
CDR3aa: CASSFSGGAGDTQYF
j_gene: TRBJ2-3
d_gene: -
abundance: many
v_gene: TRBV12-3/TRBV12-4

CDR3nt: TGTGCCAGCACCGCCGCACTAGCGGGGGGGTTATCCGGGGAGCTGTTTTTT
CDR3aa: CASTAALAGGLSGELFF
j_gene: TRBJ2-2
d_gene: TRBD2
abundance: many
v_gene: TRBV12-3/TRBV12-4

CDR3nt: TGCGCCAGCAGCCAAGTATTACGGGGGGACACTGAAGCTTTCTTT
CDR3aa: CASSQVLRGDTEAFF
j_gene: TRBJ1-1
d_gene: -
abundance: -
v_gene: TRBV4-1

CDR3nt: TGCAGCGGGACTAGCGGGGGAAAGCAAGAGACCCAGTACTTC
CDR3aa: CSGTSGGKQETQYF
j_gene: TRBJ2-5
d_gene: TRBD2
abundance: few
v_gene: TRBV20-1

CDR3nt: TGCAGTGCAGCAACTAGCGGCCAGGCAGATACGCAGTATTTT
CDR3aa: CSAATSGQADTQYF
j_gene: TRBJ2-3
d_gene: TRBD2
abundance: few
v_gene: TRBV20-1

CDR3nt: TGTGCCAGCAGTTTATCGGGCAGGGTAAGAGAGCAGTTCTTC
CDR3aa: CASSLSGRVREQFF
j_gene: TRBJ2-1
d_gene: -
abundance: once
v_gene: TRBV27

CDR3nt: TGTGCCAGCAGCTCACGGACGGGGGAGACTGAAGCTTTCTTT
CDR3aa: CASSSRTGETEAFF
j_gene: TRBJ1-1
d_gene: -
abundance: few
v_gene: TRBV11-3

CDR3nt: TGTGCCAGCAGTATACTTAGGCTGCAGTATTTT
CDR3aa: CASSILRLQYF
j_gene: TRBJ2-3
d_gene: -
abundance: -
v_gene: TRBV12-3/TRBV12-4

CDR3nt: TGTGCCAGCAGCGTGGGGGGGGGCCAAGAGACCCAGTACTTC
CDR3aa: CASSVGGGQETQYF
j_gene: TRBJ2-5
d_gene: TRBD2
abundance: -
v_gene: TRBV9

CDR3nt: TGTGCCAGCAGCTTTATGGGGTCGACTGAAGCTTTCTTT
CDR3aa: CASSFMGSTEAFF
j_gene: TRBJ1-1
d_gene: -
abundance: few
v_gene: TRBV7-2

CDR3nt: TGTGCCAGCAGCGCCCTCGGGAACCAAGAGACCCAGTACTTC
CDR3aa: CASSALGNQETQYF
j_gene: TRBJ2-5
d_gene: -
abundance: few
v_gene: TRBV9

CDR3nt: TGCGCCAGCAGTCACGCTCATCGACTGACACTGAATGAAAAACTGTTTTTT
CDR3aa: CASSHAHRLTLNEKLFF
j_gene: TRBJ1-4
d_gene: -
abundance: -
v_gene: TRBV23-1

CDR3nt: TGTGCCAGCAGCAAATTAAGCGGGGAGACAGATACGCAGTATTTT
CDR3aa: CASSKLSGETDTQYF
j_gene: TRBJ2-3
d_gene: TRBD2
abundance: -
v_gene: TRBV9

CDR3nt: TGTGCCGGACGAGATACGTGGTTAGGCTACGAGCAGTACTTC
CDR3aa: CAGRDTWLGYEQYF
j_gene: TRBJ2-7
d_gene: -
abundance: -
v_gene: TRBV2

CDR3nt: TGTGCCAGCTCAAGGGACAGACAACACAATGAGCAGTTCTTC
CDR3aa: CASSRDRQHNEQFF
j_gene: TRBJ2-1
d_gene: TRBD1
abundance: many
v_gene: TRBV18

CDR3nt: TGCGCCAGCAGGCTTCAGGGGACTCTCGCCTACAATGAGCAGTTCTTC
CDR3aa: CASRLQGTLAYNEQFF
j_gene: TRBJ2-1
d_gene: -
abundance: -
v_gene: TRBV5-1

CDR3nt: TGTGCCAGCAGTTACCCTCCTGAGCTCATCCAAGAGACCCAGTACTTC
CDR3aa: CASSYPPELIQETQYF
j_gene: TRBJ2-5
d_gene: -
abundance: -
v_gene: TRBV6-6

CDR3nt: TGTGCCAGCAGCGGGTCTAGCACAGATACGCAGTATTTT
CDR3aa: CASSGSSTDTQYF
j_gene: TRBJ2-3
d_gene: -
abundance: many
v_gene: TRBV7-3